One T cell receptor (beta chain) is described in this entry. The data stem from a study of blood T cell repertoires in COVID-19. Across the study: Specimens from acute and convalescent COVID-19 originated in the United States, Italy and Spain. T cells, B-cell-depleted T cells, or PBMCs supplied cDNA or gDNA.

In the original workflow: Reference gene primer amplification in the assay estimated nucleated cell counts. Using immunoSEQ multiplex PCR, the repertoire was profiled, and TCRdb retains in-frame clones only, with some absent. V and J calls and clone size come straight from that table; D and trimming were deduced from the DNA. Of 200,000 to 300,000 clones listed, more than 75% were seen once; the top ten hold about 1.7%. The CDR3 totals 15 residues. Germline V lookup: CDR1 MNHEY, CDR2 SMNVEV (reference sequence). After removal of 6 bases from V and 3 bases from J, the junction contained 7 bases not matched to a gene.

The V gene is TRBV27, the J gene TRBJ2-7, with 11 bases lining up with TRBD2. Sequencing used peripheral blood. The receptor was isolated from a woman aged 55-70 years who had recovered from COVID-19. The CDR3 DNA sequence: TGTGCCAGCAGACGACTAGCGGGGAGTCGCTACGAGCAGTACTTC. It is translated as CASRRLAGSRYEQYF.